The rows below give T cell receptor beta chains drawn from one sample of a study of control samples from healthy donors and cancer patients. Profiled with immunoSEQ multiplex PCR; TCRdb holds only in-frame clones, not every one. The sample consists of 150,000 or so clones, approximately 93% of them appearing once. The sample consisted of blood. These receptor sequences come from a young man in good health. CDR3s include the opening cysteine and the closing phenylalanine or tryptophan. Each record gives: clone size, V gene, D gene, J gene, CDR3 protein, CDR3 DNA. A D gene is named only where the DNA matches it firmly. Not every row has a clone size; where given, it reads once, few, many or a size class.

clone_size: .; v_call: TRBV28; d_call: TRBD1; j_call: TRBJ1-5; cdr3_aa: CASSLMDRGNQPQHF; cdr3_nt: TGTGCCAGCAGTTTAATGGACAGGGGAAATCAGCCCCAGCATTTT
clone_size: few; v_call: TRBV7-2; d_call: .; j_call: TRBJ2-7; cdr3_aa: CASTPVRSSYEQYF; cdr3_nt: TGTGCCAGCACTCCTGTGAGGAGCTCCTACGAGCAGTACTTC
clone_size: .; v_call: TRBV2; d_call: TRBD1; j_call: TRBJ1-5; cdr3_aa: CASREGASPNQPQHF; cdr3_nt: TGTGCCAGCAGGGAGGGGGCATCCCCGAATCAGCCCCAGCATTTT
clone_size: .; v_call: TRBV28; d_call: TRBD1; j_call: TRBJ2-1; cdr3_aa: CASSLWLETGAEQFF; cdr3_nt: TGTGCCAGCAGTTTATGGCTAGAGACAGGGGCTGAGCAGTTCTTC
clone_size: .; v_call: TRBV3-1/TRBV3-2; d_call: .; j_call: TRBJ2-3; cdr3_aa: CASSQEPVSTDTQYF; cdr3_nt: TGTGCCAGCAGCCAAGAGCCAGTTAGCACAGATACGCAGTATTTT
clone_size: .; v_call: TRBV10-3; d_call: TRBD1; j_call: TRBJ1-2; cdr3_aa: CASDTGGFYGYTF; cdr3_nt: TGTGCCAGCGATACAGGGGGCTTCTATGGCTACACCTTC
clone_size: .; v_call: TRBV13; d_call: .; j_call: TRBJ2-5; cdr3_aa: CASSSRGNQETQYF; cdr3_nt: TGTGCCAGCAGCTCAAGGGGGAATCAAGAGACCCAGTACTTC
clone_size: .; v_call: TRBV7-8; d_call: TRBD1; j_call: TRBJ1-2; cdr3_aa: CASSLAGQGGYGYTF; cdr3_nt: TGTGCCAGCAGCTTAGCAGGACAGGGAGGCTATGGCTACACCTTC
clone_size: .; v_call: TRBV4-1; d_call: .; j_call: TRBJ1-2; cdr3_aa: CASSQDWQWGYGYTF; cdr3_nt: TGCGCCAGCAGCCAGGATTGGCAGTGGGGTTATGGCTACACCTTC
clone_size: .; v_call: TRBV27; d_call: .; j_call: TRBJ1-1; cdr3_aa: CASRIRGSTEAFF; cdr3_nt: TGTGCCAGCAGAATACGGGGGAGTACTGAAGCTTTCTTT
clone_size: .; v_call: TRBV28; d_call: .; j_call: TRBJ2-1; cdr3_aa: CASSLRLFEQFF; cdr3_nt: TGTGCCAGCAGTTTACGGCTCTTTGAGCAGTTCTTC
clone_size: once; v_call: TRBV27; d_call: .; j_call: TRBJ2-7; cdr3_aa: CASSLSASYEQYF; cdr3_nt: TGTGCCAGCAGTTTATCGGCCAGTTACGAGCAGTACTTC
clone_size: .; v_call: TRBV19; d_call: .; j_call: TRBJ1-3; cdr3_aa: CASSAQQLSGNTIYF; cdr3_nt: TGTGCCAGTAGTGCTCAGCAACTCTCTGGAAACACCATATATTTT
clone_size: .; v_call: TRBV25-1; d_call: TRBD1; j_call: TRBJ1-2; cdr3_aa: CASRQGAGYTF; cdr3_nt: TGTGCCAGCAGGCAGGGGGCGGGCTACACCTTC
clone_size: .; v_call: TRBV27; d_call: .; j_call: TRBJ2-5; cdr3_aa: CASSLAGETQYF; cdr3_nt: TGTGCCAGCAGTTTAGCGGGAGAGACCCAGTACTTC
clone_size: .; v_call: TRBV6-5; d_call: .; j_call: TRBJ2-5; cdr3_aa: CASSYLGQETQYF; cdr3_nt: TGTGCCAGCAGTTATCTGGGCCAAGAGACCCAGTACTTC
clone_size: .; v_call: TRBV7-9; d_call: .; j_call: TRBJ1-1; cdr3_aa: CASSKGWAEAFF; cdr3_nt: TGTGCCAGCTCAAAAGGGTGGGCTGAAGCTTTCTTT
clone_size: few; v_call: TRBV12-3/TRBV12-4; d_call: .; j_call: TRBJ1-1; cdr3_aa: CASRTGTRPSAFF; cdr3_nt: TGTGCCAGCAGGACCGGGACAAGGCCTTCGGCTTTCTTT
clone_size: few; v_call: TRBV7-2; d_call: .; j_call: TRBJ2-7; cdr3_aa: CASNPGTSHEQYF; cdr3_nt: TGTGCCAGCAACCCCGGGACATCCCACGAGCAGTACTTC
clone_size: .; v_call: TRBV12-3/TRBV12-4; d_call: TRBD1; j_call: TRBJ1-1; cdr3_aa: CASSWGQATEAFF; cdr3_nt: TGTGCCAGCAGTTGGGGACAGGCCACTGAAGCTTTCTTT
clone_size: once; v_call: TRBV9; d_call: .; j_call: TRBJ2-1; cdr3_aa: CASSPRGVGYNEQFF; cdr3_nt: TGTGCCAGCAGCCCGAGAGGGGTCGGGTACAATGAGCAGTTCTTC
clone_size: .; v_call: TRBV18; d_call: .; j_call: TRBJ1-1; cdr3_aa: CASSPEVNTEAFF; cdr3_nt: TGTGCCAGCTCACCCGAAGTGAACACTGAAGCTTTCTTT
clone_size: .; v_call: TRBV11-3; d_call: .; j_call: TRBJ2-3; cdr3_aa: CASSPGDGTDTQYF; cdr3_nt: TGTGCCAGCAGCCCGGGGGACGGCACAGATACGCAGTATTTT
clone_size: .; v_call: TRBV7-9; d_call: .; j_call: TRBJ2-5; cdr3_aa: CASRGRKSLQETQYF; cdr3_nt: TGTGCCAGCAGGGGGAGGAAGTCCCTCCAAGAGACCCAGTACTTC
clone_size: .; v_call: TRBV5-5; d_call: .; j_call: TRBJ1-4; cdr3_aa: CASRSLGGHEKLFF; cdr3_nt: TGTGCCAGCAGGTCCTTAGGTGGCCATGAAAAACTGTTTTTT
clone_size: .; v_call: TRBV27; d_call: .; j_call: TRBJ1-5; cdr3_aa: CASSLWYSGDQPQHF; cdr3_nt: TGTGCCAGCAGTTTATGGTACTCAGGGGACCAGCCCCAGCATTTT
clone_size: .; v_call: TRBV6-6; d_call: TRBD2; j_call: TRBJ2-1; cdr3_aa: CASSVAGGFYNEQFF; cdr3_nt: TGTGCCAGCAGTGTAGCGGGAGGGTTTTACAATGAGCAGTTCTTC
clone_size: .; v_call: TRBV5-4; d_call: TRBD1; j_call: TRBJ2-1; cdr3_aa: CASSLGQGASYNEQFF; cdr3_nt: TGTGCCAGCAGCTTGGGGCAGGGGGCTTCCTACAATGAGCAGTTCTTC
clone_size: .; v_call: TRBV29-1; d_call: TRBD1; j_call: TRBJ2-1; cdr3_aa: CSVLTRDSRYNEQFF; cdr3_nt: TGCAGCGTACTAACACGGGACAGCCGATACAATGAGCAGTTCTTC
clone_size: .; v_call: TRBV14; d_call: .; j_call: TRBJ1-2; cdr3_aa: CASSHKPTDYGYTF; cdr3_nt: TGTGCCAGCAGCCACAAACCGACGGATTATGGCTACACCTTC
clone_size: .; v_call: TRBV6-1; d_call: .; j_call: TRBJ1-6; cdr3_aa: CASSEARGFYVSNSPLHF; cdr3_nt: TGTGCCAGCAGTGAAGCGCGAGGCTTCTATGTTAGTAATTCACCCCTCCACTTT
clone_size: .; v_call: TRBV7-6; d_call: .; j_call: TRBJ2-2; cdr3_aa: CASSLGLAQNTGELFF; cdr3_nt: TGTGCCAGCAGCTTAGGGCTAGCGCAAAACACCGGGGAGCTGTTTTTT
clone_size: .; v_call: TRBV7-9; d_call: .; j_call: TRBJ2-5; cdr3_aa: CASLLGRDQETQYF; cdr3_nt: TGTGCCAGCCTATTAGGGCGGGACCAAGAGACCCAGTACTTC
clone_size: .; v_call: TRBV10-2; d_call: TRBD2; j_call: TRBJ2-1; cdr3_aa: CASRLAGGLEQFF; cdr3_nt: TGCGCCAGCCGACTAGCGGGGGGTCTTGAGCAGTTCTTC
clone_size: .; v_call: TRBV30; d_call: .; j_call: TRBJ2-5; cdr3_aa: CAWSVGGWGETQYF; cdr3_nt: TGTGCCTGGAGTGTAGGCGGCTGGGGAGAGACCCAGTACTTC
clone_size: .; v_call: TRBV7-8; d_call: .; j_call: TRBJ2-3; cdr3_aa: CASSPVGSTDTQYF; cdr3_nt: TGTGCCAGCAGCCCTGTCGGAAGCACAGATACGCAGTATTTT
clone_size: once; v_call: TRBV7-9; d_call: .; j_call: TRBJ1-6; cdr3_aa: CASSLNADSPLHF; cdr3_nt: TGTGCCAGCAGCTTAAACGCCGACTCACCCCTCCACTTT
clone_size: .; v_call: TRBV5-5; d_call: TRBD2; j_call: TRBJ2-1; cdr3_aa: CASSSPGLAGDNEQFF; cdr3_nt: TGTGCCAGCAGCTCCCCGGGACTAGCGGGAGACAATGAGCAGTTCTTC
clone_size: .; v_call: TRBV5-1; d_call: .; j_call: TRBJ2-6; cdr3_aa: CASSPQTSGANVLTF; cdr3_nt: TGCGCCAGCAGCCCACAGACGTCTGGGGCCAACGTCCTGACTTTC
clone_size: .; v_call: TRBV7-2; d_call: TRBD1; j_call: TRBJ2-2; cdr3_aa: CASSINGQAGELFF; cdr3_nt: TGTGCCAGCAGCATCAATGGACAGGCCGGGGAGCTGTTTTTT
clone_size: .; v_call: TRBV30; d_call: .; j_call: TRBJ2-5; cdr3_aa: CAWSVLAGKETQYF; cdr3_nt: TGTGCCTGGAGTGTACTGGCGGGAAAAGAGACCCAGTACTTC
clone_size: few; v_call: TRBV3-1/TRBV3-2; d_call: .; j_call: TRBJ1-3; cdr3_aa: CASSQGYHGNTIYF; cdr3_nt: TGTGCCAGCAGCCAAGGGTACCATGGAAACACCATATATTTT
clone_size: once; v_call: TRBV30; d_call: .; j_call: TRBJ1-6; cdr3_aa: CAWSQQGKSPLHF; cdr3_nt: TGTGCCTGGAGTCAGCAGGGTAAATCACCCCTCCACTTT
clone_size: .; v_call: TRBV29-1; d_call: .; j_call: TRBJ1-1; cdr3_aa: CSVEGDRNTEAFF; cdr3_nt: TGCAGCGTTGAAGGGGACCGGAACACTGAAGCTTTCTTT
clone_size: few; v_call: TRBV19; d_call: TRBD1; j_call: TRBJ1-5; cdr3_aa: CASSEQGAGQPQHF; cdr3_nt: TGTGCCAGTAGTGAACAGGGGGCAGGGCAGCCCCAGCATTTT
clone_size: .; v_call: TRBV30; d_call: TRBD1; j_call: TRBJ2-4; cdr3_aa: CAWSEGQGFTVNIQYF; cdr3_nt: TGTGCCTGGAGTGAAGGACAGGGATTTACAGTGAACATTCAGTACTTC
clone_size: .; v_call: TRBV7-9; d_call: TRBD1; j_call: TRBJ1-6; cdr3_aa: CASSPGQDDSPLHF; cdr3_nt: TGTGCCAGCAGCCCGGGACAGGACGATTCACCCCTCCACTTT
clone_size: .; v_call: TRBV25-1; d_call: .; j_call: TRBJ1-2; cdr3_aa: CASSESDSFPYGYTF; cdr3_nt: TGTGCCAGCAGTGAATCTGACAGCTTTCCGTATGGCTACACCTTC
clone_size: .; v_call: TRBV6-5; d_call: .; j_call: TRBJ2-4; cdr3_aa: CASSYSWTVANIQYF; cdr3_nt: TGTGCCAGCAGTTATTCCTGGACGGTCGCGAACATTCAGTACTTC
clone_size: .; v_call: TRBV5-6; d_call: TRBD1; j_call: TRBJ1-2; cdr3_aa: CASSLRFPGQGIDGYTF; cdr3_nt: TGTGCCAGCAGCTTGCGGTTTCCGGGACAGGGTATTGATGGCTACACCTTC
clone_size: .; v_call: TRBV7-2; d_call: .; j_call: TRBJ2-7; cdr3_aa: CASSSLPRAGPTYEQYF; cdr3_nt: TGTGCCAGCAGCTCCCTCCCCCGGGCAGGGCCGACCTACGAGCAGTACTTC
clone_size: .; v_call: TRBV7-2; d_call: TRBD1; j_call: TRBJ1-1; cdr3_aa: CASSYLGTEKAFF; cdr3_nt: TGTGCCAGCAGCTACCTCGGGACAGAAAAAGCTTTCTTT
clone_size: .; v_call: TRBV5-1; d_call: .; j_call: TRBJ1-1; cdr3_aa: CASSLRVLGENTEAFF; cdr3_nt: TGCGCCAGCAGCTTGAGAGTCTTAGGGGAGAACACTGAAGCTTTCTTT